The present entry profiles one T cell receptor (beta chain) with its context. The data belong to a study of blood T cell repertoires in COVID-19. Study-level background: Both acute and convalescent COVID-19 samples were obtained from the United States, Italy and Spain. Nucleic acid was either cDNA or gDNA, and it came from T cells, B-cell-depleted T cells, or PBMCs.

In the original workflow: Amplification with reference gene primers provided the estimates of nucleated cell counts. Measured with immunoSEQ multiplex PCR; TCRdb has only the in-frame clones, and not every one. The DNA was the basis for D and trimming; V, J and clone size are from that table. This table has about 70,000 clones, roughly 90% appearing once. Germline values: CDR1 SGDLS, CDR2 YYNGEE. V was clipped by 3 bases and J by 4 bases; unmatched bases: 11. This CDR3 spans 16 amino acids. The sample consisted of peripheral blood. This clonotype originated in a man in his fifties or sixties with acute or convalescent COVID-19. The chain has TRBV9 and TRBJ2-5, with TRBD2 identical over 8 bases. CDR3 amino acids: CASSAPGGVGGETQYF. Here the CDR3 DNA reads TGTGCCAGCAGCGCCCCGGGAGGGGTTGGGGGAGAGACCCAGTACTTC. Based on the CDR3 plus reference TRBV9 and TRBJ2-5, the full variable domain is DSGVTQTPKHLITATGQRVTLRCSPRSGDLSVYWYQQSLDQGLQFLIQYYNGEERAKGNILERFSAQQFPDLHSELNLSSLELGDSALYFCASSAPGGVGGETQYFGPGTRLLVL.